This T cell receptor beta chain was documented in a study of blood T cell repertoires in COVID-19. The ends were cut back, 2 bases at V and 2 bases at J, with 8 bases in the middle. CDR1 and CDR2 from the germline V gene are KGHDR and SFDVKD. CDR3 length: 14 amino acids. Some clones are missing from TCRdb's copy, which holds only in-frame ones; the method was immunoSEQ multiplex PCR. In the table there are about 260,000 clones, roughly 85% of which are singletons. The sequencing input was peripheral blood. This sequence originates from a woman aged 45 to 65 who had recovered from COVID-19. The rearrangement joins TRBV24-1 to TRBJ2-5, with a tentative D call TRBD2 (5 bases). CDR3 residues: CATSDSQRQETQYF. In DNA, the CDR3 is TGTGCCACCAGTGATTCTCAGCGGCAAGAGACCCAGTACTTC.